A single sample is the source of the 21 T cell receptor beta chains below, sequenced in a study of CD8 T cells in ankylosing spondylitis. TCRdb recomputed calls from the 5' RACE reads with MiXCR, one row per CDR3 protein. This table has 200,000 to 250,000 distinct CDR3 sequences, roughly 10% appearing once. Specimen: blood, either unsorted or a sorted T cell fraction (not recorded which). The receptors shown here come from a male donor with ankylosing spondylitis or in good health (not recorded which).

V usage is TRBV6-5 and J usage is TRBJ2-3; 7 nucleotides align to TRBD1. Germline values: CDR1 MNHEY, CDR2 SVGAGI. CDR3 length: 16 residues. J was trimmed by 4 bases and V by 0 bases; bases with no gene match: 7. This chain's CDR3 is CASSYSKGGAADTQYF. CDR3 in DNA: TGTGCCAGCAGTTACTCGAAAGGGGGCGCGGCAGATACGCAGTATTTT.

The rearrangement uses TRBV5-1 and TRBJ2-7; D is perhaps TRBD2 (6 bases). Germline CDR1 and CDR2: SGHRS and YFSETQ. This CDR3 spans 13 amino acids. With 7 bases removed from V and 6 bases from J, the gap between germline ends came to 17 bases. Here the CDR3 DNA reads TGCGCCAGCTTCATAGGAGCGGGTGCCGAGCAGTACTTC. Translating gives CASFIGAGAEQYF.

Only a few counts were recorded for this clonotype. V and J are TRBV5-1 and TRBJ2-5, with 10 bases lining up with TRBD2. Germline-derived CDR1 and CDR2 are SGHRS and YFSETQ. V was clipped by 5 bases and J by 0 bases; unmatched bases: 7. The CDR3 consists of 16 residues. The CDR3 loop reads CASSNILAGNQETQYF. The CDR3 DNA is TGCGCCAGCAGTAACATACTAGCGGGGAACCAAGAGACCCAGTACTTC. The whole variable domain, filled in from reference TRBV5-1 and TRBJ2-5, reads KAGVTQTPRYLIKTRGQQVTLSCSPISGHRSVSWYQQTPGQGLQFLFEYFSETQRNKGNFPGRFSGRQFSNSRSEMNVSTLELGDSALYLCASSNILAGNQETQYFGPGTRLLVL.

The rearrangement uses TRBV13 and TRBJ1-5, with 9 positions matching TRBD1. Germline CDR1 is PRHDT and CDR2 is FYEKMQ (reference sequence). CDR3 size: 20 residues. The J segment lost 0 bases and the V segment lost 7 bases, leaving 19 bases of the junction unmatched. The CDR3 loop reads CASNFLHSGQGLPSNQPQHF. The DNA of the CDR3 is TGTGCCAGCAACTTCCTACACTCGGGACAGGGTCTCCCTAGCAATCAGCCCCAGCATTTT.

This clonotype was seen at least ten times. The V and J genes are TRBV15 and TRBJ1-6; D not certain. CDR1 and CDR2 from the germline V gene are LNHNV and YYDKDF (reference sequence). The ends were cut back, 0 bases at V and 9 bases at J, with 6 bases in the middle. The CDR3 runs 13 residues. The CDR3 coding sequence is TGTGCCACCAGCAGAGATTGGGGTTCACCCCTCCACTTT. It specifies CATSRDWGSPLHF.

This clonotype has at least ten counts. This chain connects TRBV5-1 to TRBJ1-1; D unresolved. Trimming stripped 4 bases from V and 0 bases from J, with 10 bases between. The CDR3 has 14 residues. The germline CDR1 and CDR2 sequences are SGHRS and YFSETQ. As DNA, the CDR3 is TGCGCCAGCAGCCCTGGCGTTATGAACACTGAAGCTTTCTTT. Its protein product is CASSPGVMNTEAFF.

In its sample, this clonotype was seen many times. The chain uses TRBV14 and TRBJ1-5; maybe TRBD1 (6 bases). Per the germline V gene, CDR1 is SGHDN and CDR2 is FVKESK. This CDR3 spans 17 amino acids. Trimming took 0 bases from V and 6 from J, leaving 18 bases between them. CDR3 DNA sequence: TGTGCCAGCAGCCAAGACGTGGGGAAGGGGGTTGGTCAGCCCCAGCATTTT. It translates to CASSQDVGKGVGQPQHF.

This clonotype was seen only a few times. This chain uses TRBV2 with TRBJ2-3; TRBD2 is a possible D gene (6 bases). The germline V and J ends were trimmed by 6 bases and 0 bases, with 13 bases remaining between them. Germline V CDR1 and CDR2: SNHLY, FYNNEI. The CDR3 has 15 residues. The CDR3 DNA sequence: TGTGCCAGCAGCCGGCGGGGACTTAGCACAGATACGCAGTATTTT. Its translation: CASSRRGLSTDTQYF.

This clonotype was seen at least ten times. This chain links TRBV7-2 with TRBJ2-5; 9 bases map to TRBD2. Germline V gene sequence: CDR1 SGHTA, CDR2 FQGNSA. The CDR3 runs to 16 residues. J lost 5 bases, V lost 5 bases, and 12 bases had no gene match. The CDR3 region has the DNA TGTGCCAGCAGCCCCCGACTAGCGGAGGGAAGGGAGACCCAGTACTTC. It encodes CASSPRLAEGRETQYF.

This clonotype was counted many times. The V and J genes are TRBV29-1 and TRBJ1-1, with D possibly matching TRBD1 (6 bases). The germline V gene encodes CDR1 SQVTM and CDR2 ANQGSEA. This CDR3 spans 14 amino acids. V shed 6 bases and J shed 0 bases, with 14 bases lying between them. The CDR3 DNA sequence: TGCAGCGTCCTCCCAGGGGTCTTGAACACTGAAGCTTTCTTT. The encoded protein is CSVLPGVLNTEAFF. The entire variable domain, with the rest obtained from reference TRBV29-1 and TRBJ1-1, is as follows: SAVISQKPSRDICQRGTSLTIQCQVDSQVTMMFWYRQQPGQSLTLIATANQGSEATYESGFVIDKFPISRPNLTFSTLTVSNMSPEDSSIYLCSVLPGVLNTEAFFGQGTRLTVV.

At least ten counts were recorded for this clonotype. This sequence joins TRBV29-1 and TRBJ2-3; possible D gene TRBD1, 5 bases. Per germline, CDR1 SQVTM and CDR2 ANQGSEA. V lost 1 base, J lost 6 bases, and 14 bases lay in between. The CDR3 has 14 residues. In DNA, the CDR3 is TGCAGCGTTGAAGTCGTCCGTGGGGCGGATACGCAGTATTTT. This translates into CSVEVVRGADTQYF.

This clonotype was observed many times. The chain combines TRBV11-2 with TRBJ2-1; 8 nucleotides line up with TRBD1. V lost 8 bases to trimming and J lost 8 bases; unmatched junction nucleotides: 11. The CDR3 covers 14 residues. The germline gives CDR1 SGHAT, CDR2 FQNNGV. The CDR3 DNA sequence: TGTGCCAGCGGCAGGCTGGACAGGGTCCATGAGCAGTTCTTC. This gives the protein CASGRLDRVHEQFF.

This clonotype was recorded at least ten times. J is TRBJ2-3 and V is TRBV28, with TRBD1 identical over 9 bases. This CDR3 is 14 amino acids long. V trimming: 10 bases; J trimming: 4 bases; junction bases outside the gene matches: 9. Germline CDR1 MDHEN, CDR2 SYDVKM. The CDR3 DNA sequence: TGTGCCACCGACTCCCGGACAGGGGCAGATACGCAGTATTTT. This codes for CATDSRTGADTQYF.

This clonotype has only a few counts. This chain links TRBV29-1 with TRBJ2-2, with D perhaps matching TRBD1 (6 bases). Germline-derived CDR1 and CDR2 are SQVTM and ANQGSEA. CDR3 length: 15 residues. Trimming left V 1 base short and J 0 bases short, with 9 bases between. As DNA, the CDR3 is TGCAGCGTTGAAGCTCCAGGGGCGAACACCGGGGAGCTGTTTTTT. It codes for CSVEAPGANTGELFF.

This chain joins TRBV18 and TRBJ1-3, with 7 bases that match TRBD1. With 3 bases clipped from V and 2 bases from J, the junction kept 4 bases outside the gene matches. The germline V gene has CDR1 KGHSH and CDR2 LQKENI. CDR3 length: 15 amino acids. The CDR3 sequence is CASSPTQGPGNTIYF. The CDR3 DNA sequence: TGTGCCAGCTCACCCACACAGGGGCCTGGAAACACCATATATTTT.

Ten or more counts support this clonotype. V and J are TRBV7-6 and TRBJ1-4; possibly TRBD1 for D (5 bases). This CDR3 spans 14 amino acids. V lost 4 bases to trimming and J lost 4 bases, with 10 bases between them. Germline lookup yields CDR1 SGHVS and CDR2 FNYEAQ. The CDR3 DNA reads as TGTGCCAGCAGCTCCCCGGGGCTTAATGAAAAACTGTTTTTT. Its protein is CASSSPGLNEKLFF.

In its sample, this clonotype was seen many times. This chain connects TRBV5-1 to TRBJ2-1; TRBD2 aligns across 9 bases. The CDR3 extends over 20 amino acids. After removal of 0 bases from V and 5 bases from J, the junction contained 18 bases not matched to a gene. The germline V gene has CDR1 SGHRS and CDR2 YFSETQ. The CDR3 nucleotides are TGCGCCAGCAGCTTGGACCCTCGACCGGGACTAGCTGGGGGCAACAATGAGCAGTTCTTC. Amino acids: CASSLDPRPGLAGGNNEQFF.

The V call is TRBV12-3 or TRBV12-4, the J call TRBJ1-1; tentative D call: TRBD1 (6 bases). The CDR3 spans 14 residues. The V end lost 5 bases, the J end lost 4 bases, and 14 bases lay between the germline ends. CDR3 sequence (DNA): TGTGCCAGCAGTCTCGGGGGCGCGAGCACTGAAGCTTTCTTT. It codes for CASSLGGASTEAFF.

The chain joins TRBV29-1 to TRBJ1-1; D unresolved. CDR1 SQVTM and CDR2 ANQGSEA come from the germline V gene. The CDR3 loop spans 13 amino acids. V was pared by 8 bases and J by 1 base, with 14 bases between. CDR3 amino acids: CSTQAGGNTEAFF. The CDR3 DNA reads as TGCAGCACCCAAGCGGGTGGGAACACTGAAGCTTTCTTT.

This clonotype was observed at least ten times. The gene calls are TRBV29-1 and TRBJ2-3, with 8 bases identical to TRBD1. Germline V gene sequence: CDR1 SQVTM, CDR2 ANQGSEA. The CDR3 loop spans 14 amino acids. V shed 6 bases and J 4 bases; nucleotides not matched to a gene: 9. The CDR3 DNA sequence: TGCAGCGTACTGAGAATGACAGGGGCAGATACGCAGTATTTT. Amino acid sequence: CSVLRMTGADTQYF.

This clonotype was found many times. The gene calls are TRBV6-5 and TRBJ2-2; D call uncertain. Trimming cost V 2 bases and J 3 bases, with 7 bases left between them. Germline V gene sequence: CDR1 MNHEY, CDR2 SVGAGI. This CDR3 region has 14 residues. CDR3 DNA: TGTGCCAGCAGTTACGGGCCGGACACCGGGGAGCTGTTTTTT. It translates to CASSYGPDTGELFF.